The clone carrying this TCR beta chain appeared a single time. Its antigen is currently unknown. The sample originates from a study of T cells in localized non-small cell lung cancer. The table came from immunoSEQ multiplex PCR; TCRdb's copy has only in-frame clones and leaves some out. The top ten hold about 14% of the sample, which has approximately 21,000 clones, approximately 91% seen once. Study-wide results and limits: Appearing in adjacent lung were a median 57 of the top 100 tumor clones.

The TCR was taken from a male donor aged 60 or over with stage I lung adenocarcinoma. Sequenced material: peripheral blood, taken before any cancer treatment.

CDR3 loop: CASRTTLQGSGYGYTF. The CDR3 coding sequence is TGTGCCAGCAGAACGACTTTACAGGGGTCGGGATATGGCTACACCTTC. This chain uses TRBV2 with TRBJ1-2; 7 nucleotides match TRBD1. The CDR3 runs 16 residues. Germline assignment: CDR1 SNHLY and CDR2 FYNNEI. V trimming: 6 bases; J trimming: 5 bases; junction bases outside the gene matches: 15.